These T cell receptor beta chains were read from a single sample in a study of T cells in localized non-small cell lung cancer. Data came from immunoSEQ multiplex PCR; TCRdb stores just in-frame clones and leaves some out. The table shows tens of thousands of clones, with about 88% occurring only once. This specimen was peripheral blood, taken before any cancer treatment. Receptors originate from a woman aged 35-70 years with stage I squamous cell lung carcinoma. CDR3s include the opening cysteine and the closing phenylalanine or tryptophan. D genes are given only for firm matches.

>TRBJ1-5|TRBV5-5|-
TGTGCCAGCAGCTTGCGGGGCAACAATCAGCCCCAGCATTTT
CASSLRGNNQPQHF
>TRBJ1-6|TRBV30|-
TGTGCCTGGAGTGTAAAAGGAAATTCACCCCTCCACTTT
CAWSVKGNSPLHF
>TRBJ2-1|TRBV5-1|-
TGCGCCAGCAGCTTGACTACCTCAAGCTCCTACAATGAGCAGTTCTTC
CASSLTTSSSYNEQFF
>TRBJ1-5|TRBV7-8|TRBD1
TGTGCCAGCAGCTCGGGACAGGGAAGCAATCAGCCCCAGCATTTT
CASSSGQGSNQPQHF
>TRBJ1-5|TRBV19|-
TGTGCCAGTAGTATACAACCGGGCAATCAGCCCCAGCATTTT
CASSIQPGNQPQHF
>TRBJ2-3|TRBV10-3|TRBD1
TGTGCCATCAGTATTGACAGGGACAATACGCAGTATTTT
CAISIDRDNTQYF
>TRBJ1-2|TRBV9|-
TGTGCCAGCAGCGCACCCGGACAGTCCTATGGCTACACCTTC
CASSAPGQSYGYTF
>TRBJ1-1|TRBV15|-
TGTGCCACCAGCAGAGATTTGCTGAACACTGAAGCTTTCTTT
CATSRDLLNTEAFF
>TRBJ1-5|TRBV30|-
TGTGCCTGGAGTCCCCCCCCAATTGATCAGCCCCAGCATTTT
CAWSPPPIDQPQHF
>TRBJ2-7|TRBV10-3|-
TGTGCCATCAGTGAGTCTAAGGCAGGGATACACGAGCAGTACTTC
CAISESKAGIHEQYF